Following are 5 T cell receptor beta chains from one sample sequenced in a study of CD8 T cells in Susac syndrome. A quantity of about 0.5 to 1 ug RNA underwent reverse transcription using random hexamers. Via MiXCR, TCRdb re-called the immunoSEQ multiplex PCR reads, giving one row per CDR3 protein. The sample yields about 50,000 distinct CDR3 sequences, 90% to 95% seen once. The sequencing sample was made of CD8+ T cells from PBMCs. The receptor source for this set is a human donor with multiple sclerosis.

The V call is TRBV7-3, the J call TRBJ2-3; D is unclear. The ends were cut back, 2 bases at V and 2 bases at J, with 14 bases in the middle. The V gene's germline CDR1 is SGHTA and CDR2 FQGTGA. The CDR3 sequence is 16 residues long. The CDR3 region is CASSLFRSSFTDTQYF. In DNA, the CDR3 is TGTGCCAGCAGCTTATTCCGGTCCAGTTTCACAGATACGCAGTATTTT.

The chain employs TRBV28 and TRBJ2-7, with 8 bases that match TRBD2. CDR3 size: 17 residues. Per the germline V gene, CDR1 is MDHEN and CDR2 is SYDVKM. Trimming removed 3 bases from V and 3 bases from J; junction bases left unmatched: 13. The DNA for the CDR3 is TGTGCCAGCAGTTTCCCCCGCGAGAGGAGCGGGGGCTACGAGCAGTACTTC. Translating gives CASSFPRERSGGYEQYF.

This chain links TRBV28 with TRBJ2-1, with D perhaps TRBD2 (6 bases). The ends were cut back, 3 bases at V and 10 bases at J, with 13 bases in the middle. The CDR3 is made up of 13 amino acids. Germline V CDR1 and CDR2: MDHEN, SYDVKM. CDR3 amino acids: CASSFPPGDEQFF. In nucleotides, the CDR3 is TGTGCCAGCAGTTTTCCTCCGGGAGACGAGCAGTTCTTC.

V usage is TRBV27 and J usage is TRBJ2-7; D not resolved. The CDR3 length is 13 residues. The V and J ends lost 4 bases and 0 bases respectively, with 7 bases between them. CDR1 and CDR2 (germline): MNHEY, SMNVEV (reference sequence). The DNA for the CDR3 is TGTGCCAGCAGTTACTACCACTCCTACGAGCAGTACTTC. This sequence encodes CASSYYHSYEQYF.

This chain links TRBV18 with TRBJ2-1; D gene ambiguous. Trimming took 3 bases from V and 0 from J, leaving 12 bases between them. This CDR3 has 16 residues. Germline loops: CDR1 KGHSH, CDR2 LQKENI. The CDR3: CASSPGLTSSYNEQFF. The DNA of the CDR3 is TGTGCCAGCTCACCGGGGTTGACGAGCTCCTACAATGAGCAGTTCTTC.